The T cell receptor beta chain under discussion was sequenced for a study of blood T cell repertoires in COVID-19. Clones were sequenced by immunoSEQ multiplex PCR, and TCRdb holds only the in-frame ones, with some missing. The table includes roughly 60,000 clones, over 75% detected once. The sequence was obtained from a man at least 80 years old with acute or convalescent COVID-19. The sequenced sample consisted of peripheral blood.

CDR3 bases: TGTGCCAGCAGCCAAGCTACACTAGCGGGGGCCTCAGATACGCAGTATTTT. Translating it yields CASSQATLAGASDTQYF. The chain combines TRBV3-1 (or the pseudogene TRBV3-2) with TRBJ2-3; 11 bases fit TRBD2. This CDR3 spans 17 amino acids. The J segment lost 4 bases and the V segment lost 1 base, leaving 7 bases of the junction unmatched. CDR1 is LGHDT, CDR2 YNNKEL, per germline (reference sequence).